This TCR beta chain comes out of a study of blood T cell repertoires in COVID-19. Looking at the study overall: Samples taken during acute and convalescent COVID-19 were collected in the United States, Italy and Spain. In each case, the material was cDNA or gDNA derived from T cells, B-cell-depleted T cells, or PBMCs.

Germline V gene lookup returns CDR1 ENHRY and CDR2 SYGVKD. The length of the CDR3 is 16 residues. J gave up 3 bases and V 4 bases, and 10 bases lay outside the gene matches. Sequencing used immunoSEQ multiplex PCR; TCRdb keeps in-frame clones, though not all of them. Here the sample spans 150,000 to 200,000 clones, approximately 93% being singletons. The sample taken for sequencing was peripheral blood. The receptor's source is a woman aged 60-75 years with COVID-19, enrolled during active disease. V gene TRBV10-3 combines with J gene TRBJ2-3, with 7 bases that match TRBD2. The CDR3 DNA sequence: TGTGCCATCAGTGCGGATTTTTCGGGGGGAACAGATACGCAGTATTTT. This encodes CAISADFSGGTDTQYF.